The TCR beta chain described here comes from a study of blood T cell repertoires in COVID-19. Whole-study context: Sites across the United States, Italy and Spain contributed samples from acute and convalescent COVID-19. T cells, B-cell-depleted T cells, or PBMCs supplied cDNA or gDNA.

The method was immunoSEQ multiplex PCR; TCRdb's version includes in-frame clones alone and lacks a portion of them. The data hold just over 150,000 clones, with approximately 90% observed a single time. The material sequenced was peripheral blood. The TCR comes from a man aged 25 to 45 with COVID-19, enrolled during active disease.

CDR3 bases: TGTGCCAGCAGCGATGACATAGGTAGCAATCAGCCCCAGCATTTT. Translating it yields CASSDDIGSNQPQHF. The rearrangement joins TRBV11-2 to TRBJ1-5, with D hard to call. The germline V gene encodes CDR1 SGHAT and CDR2 FQNNGV. The CDR3 totals 15 residues. V lost 5 bases and J 0 bases, leaving 11 bases between the germline ends.